This T cell receptor beta chain was retrieved from a study of control samples from healthy donors and cancer patients. The protocol was immunoSEQ multiplex PCR, while the TCRdb copy is restricted to in-frame clones and leaves out a portion. The table includes about 160,000 clones, 94% detected once. The germline gives CDR1 SGHVS, CDR2 FQNEAQ. This CDR3 has 16 amino acids. The ends lost 2 bases at V and 3 bases at J; junction bases unmatched: 6. The sequenced material came from blood. The V and J genes are TRBV7-8 and TRBJ1-1, with TRBD1 identical over 10 bases. The sequence was obtained from a woman aged 40 to 49 in good health. As DNA, the CDR3 is TGTGCCAGCAGCTTAAGCGGGACAGGGGTTCACACTGAAGCTTTCTTT. Protein: CASSLSGTGVHTEAFF.